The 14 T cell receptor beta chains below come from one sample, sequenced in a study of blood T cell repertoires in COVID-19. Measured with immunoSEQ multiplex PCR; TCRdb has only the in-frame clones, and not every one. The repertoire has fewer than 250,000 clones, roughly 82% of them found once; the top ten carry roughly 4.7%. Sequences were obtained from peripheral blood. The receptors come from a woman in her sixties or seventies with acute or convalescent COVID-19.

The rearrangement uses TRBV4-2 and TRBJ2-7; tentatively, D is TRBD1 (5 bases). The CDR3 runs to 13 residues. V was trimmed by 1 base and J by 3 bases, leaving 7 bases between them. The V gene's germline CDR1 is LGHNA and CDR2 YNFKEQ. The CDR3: CASSQAQGYEQYF. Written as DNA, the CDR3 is TGTGCCAGCAGCCAAGCCCAGGGCTACGAGCAGTACTTC.

The chain's CDR3 is CAITPRGNNEQFF. The CDR3 nucleotides read TGTGCCATCACTCCGAGGGGGAACAATGAGCAGTTCTTC. V and J are TRBV10-3 and TRBJ2-1; the D gene is possibly TRBD1 (6 bases). The length of the CDR3 is 13 residues. Looked up from germline, CDR1 is ENHRY and CDR2 is SYGVKD. V was pared by 7 bases and J by 5 bases, with 12 bases between.

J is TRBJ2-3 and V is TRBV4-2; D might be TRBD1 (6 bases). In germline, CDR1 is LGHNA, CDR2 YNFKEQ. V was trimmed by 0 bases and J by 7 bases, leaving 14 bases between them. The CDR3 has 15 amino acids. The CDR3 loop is CASSQDWAGANTQYF. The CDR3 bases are TGTGCCAGCAGCCAAGATTGGGCAGGGGCAAATACGCAGTATTTT.

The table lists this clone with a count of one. CDR3 amino acids: CASSPWEGLGEQYF. CDR3 bases: TGTGCCAGCAGCCCGTGGGAGGGGCTGGGCGAGCAGTACTTC. The J gene is TRBJ2-7, the V gene TRBV7-9, with 7 nucleotides matching TRBD2. Germline CDR1 is SEHNR and CDR2 is FQNEAQ (reference sequence). Unmatched junction bases numbered 10, after V lost 5 bases and J lost 6 bases. The CDR3 contains 14 residues.

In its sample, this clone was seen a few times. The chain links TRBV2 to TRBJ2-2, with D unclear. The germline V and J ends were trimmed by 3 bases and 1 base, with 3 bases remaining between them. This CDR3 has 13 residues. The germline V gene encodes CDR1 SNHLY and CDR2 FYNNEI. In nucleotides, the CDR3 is TGTGCCAGCAGTGAGAGGAACACCGGGGAGCTGTTTTTT. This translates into CASSERNTGELFF.

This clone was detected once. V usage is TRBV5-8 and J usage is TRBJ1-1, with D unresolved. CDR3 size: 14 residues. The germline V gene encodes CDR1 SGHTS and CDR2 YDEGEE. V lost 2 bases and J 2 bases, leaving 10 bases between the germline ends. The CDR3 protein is CASSLLYTNTEAFF. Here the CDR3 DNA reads TGTGCCAGCAGCTTACTATATACTAACACTGAAGCTTTCTTT.

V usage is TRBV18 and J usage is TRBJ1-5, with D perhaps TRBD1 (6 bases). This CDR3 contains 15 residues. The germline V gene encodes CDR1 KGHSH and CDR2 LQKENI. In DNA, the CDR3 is TGTGCTACCCACGGGGGGGCGAGTAGCAATCAGCCCCAGCATTTT. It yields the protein CATHGGASSNQPQHF.

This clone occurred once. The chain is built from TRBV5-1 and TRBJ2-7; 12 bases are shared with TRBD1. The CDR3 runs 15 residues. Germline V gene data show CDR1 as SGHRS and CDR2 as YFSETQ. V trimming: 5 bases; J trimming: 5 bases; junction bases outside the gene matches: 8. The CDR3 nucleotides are TGCGCCAGCAGTCTAGAGGGGACAGGGGGCGACGAGCAGTACTTC. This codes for CASSLEGTGGDEQYF.

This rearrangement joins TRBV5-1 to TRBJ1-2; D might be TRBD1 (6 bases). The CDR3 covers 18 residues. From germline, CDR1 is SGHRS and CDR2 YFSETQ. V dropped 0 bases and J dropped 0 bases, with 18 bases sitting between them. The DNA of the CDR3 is TGCGCCAGCAGCTTGGAGAACAGGGCCGCAAGTTCTAACTATGGCTACACCTTC. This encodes CASSLENRAASSNYGYTF.

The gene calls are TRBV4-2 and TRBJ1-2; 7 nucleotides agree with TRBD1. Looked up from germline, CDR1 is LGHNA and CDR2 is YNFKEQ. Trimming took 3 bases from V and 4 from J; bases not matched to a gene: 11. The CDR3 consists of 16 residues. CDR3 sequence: CASSQDRTGSPYGYTF. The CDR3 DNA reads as TGTGCCAGCAGCCAGGATCGGACAGGTAGTCCCTATGGCTACACCTTC.

CDR3 in DNA: TGTGCCAGCAGCCAAACAGGGATGAACACTGAAGCTTTCTTT. It is translated as CASSQTGMNTEAFF. This chain connects TRBV3-1 (or the pseudogene TRBV3-2) to TRBJ1-1; possibly TRBD1 for D (6 bases). V shed 2 bases and J shed 0 bases, with 7 bases lying between them. Germline-derived CDR1 and CDR2 are LGHDT and YNNKEL (reference sequence). This CDR3 contains 14 residues.

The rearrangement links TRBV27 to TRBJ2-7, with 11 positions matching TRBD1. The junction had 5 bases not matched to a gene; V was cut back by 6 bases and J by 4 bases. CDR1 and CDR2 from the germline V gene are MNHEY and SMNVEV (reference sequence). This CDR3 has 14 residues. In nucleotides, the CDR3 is TGTGCCAGCAGCGGGACAGGGGGTTTTTACGAGCAGTACTTC. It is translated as CASSGTGGFYEQYF.

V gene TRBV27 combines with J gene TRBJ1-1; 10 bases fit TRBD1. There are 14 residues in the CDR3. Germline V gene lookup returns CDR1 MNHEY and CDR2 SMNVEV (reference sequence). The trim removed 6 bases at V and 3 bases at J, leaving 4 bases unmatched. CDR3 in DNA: TGTGCCAGCAGACGAGGACAGGGGGACACTGAAGCTTTCTTT. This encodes CASRRGQGDTEAFF.

The DNA for the CDR3 is TGTGCCAGCAGCTTAGTCGGGGGAGGGGGCAATCAGCCCCAGCATTTT. Amino acid sequence: CASSLVGGGGNQPQHF. This rearrangement joins TRBV7-2 to TRBJ1-5; possible D gene TRBD1, 5 bases. Between the trimmed V and J ends, which lost 1 base and 2 bases, there was a span of 12 bases. This CDR3 is built from 16 residues. Looked up from germline, CDR1 is SGHTA and CDR2 is FQGNSA. The complete variable domain, with remaining parts taken from reference TRBV7-2 and TRBJ1-5, reads GAGVSQSPSNKVTEKGKDVELRCDPISGHTALYWYRQSLGQGLEFLIYFQGNSAPDKSGLPSDRFSAERTGGSVSTLTIQRTQQEDSAVYLCASSLVGGGGNQPQHFGDGTRLSIL.